Listed here are 28 T cell receptor beta chains from one sample, sequenced in a study of monozygotic twins with inflammatory bowel disease. Reanalyzing the 5' RACE reads, TCRdb keeps one entry per CDR3 protein, without DNA. This sample's table has about 450,000 distinct CDR3 sequences. The specimen was blood. The receptor set was obtained from a human donor with ulcerative colitis or Crohn's disease, or a healthy co-twin of an affected twin (not recorded which).

The rearrangement uses TRBV7-9 and TRBJ1-1; the TCRdb call, TRBD1, lacks DNA for checking. This CDR3 comprises 15 residues. Germline V gene data show CDR1 as SEHNR and CDR2 as FQNEAQ (reference sequence). The CDR3 sequence is CASSSSGAGNTEAFF.

V gene TRBV6-1 combines with J gene TRBJ2-2; TCRdb returns TRBD1, unconfirmable since there is no DNA. Per germline, CDR1 MNHNS and CDR2 SASEGT. The length of the CDR3 is 15 residues. The CDR3 is CATPSRGGNTGELFF.

V and J are TRBV6-2 or TRBV6-3 and TRBJ1-2; TCRdb selects TRBD1, and the lack of DNA leaves this call unchecked. The CDR3 length is 15 residues. Germline CDR1 and CDR2: MNHEY and SVGEGT. The chain's CDR3 is CASTRTGATNYGYTF.

This rearrangement joins TRBV7-2 to TRBJ2-1. The CDR3 has 11 residues. The germline V gene encodes CDR1 SGHTA and CDR2 FQGNSA. The CDR3 loop reads CASSLWGEQFF.

The rearrangement joins TRBV24-1 to TRBJ2-1; the D gene TCRdb calls, TRBD2, cannot be checked with no DNA. The germline V gene encodes CDR1 KGHDR and CDR2 SFDVKD. The CDR3 spans 16 residues. The CDR3 sequence: CATSDLSEVAYNEQFF.

This chain uses TRBV20-1 with TRBJ2-1; TCRdb reports TRBD2, a call that lacks DNA to check it against. In germline, CDR1 is DFQATT, CDR2 SNEGSKA (reference sequence). The length of the CDR3 is 13 residues. The CDR3 loop is CSARGTSGHEQFF.

The V call is TRBV4-2, the J call TRBJ1-5. The CDR3 totals 16 residues. Germline lookup yields CDR1 LGHNA and CDR2 YNFKEQ. CDR3 amino acids: CASSQEGLKEPQPQHF.

This rearrangement joins TRBV24-1 to TRBJ2-1; TCRdb proposes TRBD1, but this gene call is untestable without DNA. CDR3 length: 15 amino acids. The germline CDR1 and CDR2 sequences are KGHDR and SFDVKD. CDR3 region: CATSPSGQEDNEQFF.

This chain connects TRBV6-5 to TRBJ2-7; TCRdb names TRBD1, which stays unverified in the absence of DNA. CDR3 length: 12 residues. Looked up from germline, CDR1 is MNHEY and CDR2 is SVGAGI. The CDR3 reads CASRGDRYEQYF.

The rearrangement uses TRBV7-2 and TRBJ2-2; the TRBD2 assignment by TCRdb is unverifiable without DNA. The germline gives CDR1 SGHTA, CDR2 FQGNSA. This CDR3 contains 16 residues. This CDR3 is CASSSRLAAFGGELFF.

The V call is TRBV29-1, the J call TRBJ2-7; the D gene TCRdb calls, TRBD1, cannot be checked with no DNA. CDR3 length: 13 amino acids. Germline CDR1 and CDR2: SQVTM and ANQGSEA. CDR3: CSVEGPGDYEQYF.

This chain uses TRBV5-6 with TRBJ2-1; absent DNA, TCRdb's TRBD1 call cannot be checked. The CDR3 spans 16 residues. The germline V gene has CDR1 SGHDT and CDR2 YYEEEE. CDR3 sequence reads: CASSLAGQGTLYEQFF.

The rearrangement links TRBV29-1 to TRBJ1-1. The CDR3 is 12 amino acids. The germline CDR1 and CDR2 sequences are SQVTM and ANQGSEA. CDR3 in amino acids: CSVETQLLEAFF.

The V gene is TRBV12-3 or TRBV12-4, the J gene TRBJ1-3; TCRdb picks TRBD1, but there is no DNA to check that call. This CDR3 contains 14 residues. CDR3 sequence reads: CANHEGAAGNTIYF.

The chain recombines TRBV7-9 with TRBJ2-5; the D call of TRBD1 rests on TCRdb alone, since no DNA is present to check it. Germline CDR1 is SEHNR and CDR2 is FQNEAQ (reference sequence). The CDR3 extends over 15 amino acids. The CDR3 region is CASSYRGIEQETQYF.

The chain joins TRBV30 to TRBJ2-7; TCRdb calls TRBD2, which cannot be checked without DNA. CDR3 length: 14 residues. The germline V gene encodes CDR1 GTSNPN and CDR2 SVGIG (reference sequence). This CDR3 reads CAWSATSDFYEQYF. The whole variable domain, remainder taken from reference TRBV30 and TRBJ2-7, is SQTIHQWPATLVQPVGSPLSLECTVEGTSNPNLYWYRQAAGRGLQLLFYSVGIGQISSEVPQNLSASRPQDRQFILSSKKLLLSDSGFYLCAWSATSDFYEQYFGPGTRLTVT.

This chain connects TRBV6-1 to TRBJ1-1; TCRdb gives TRBD1 as the D gene, but with no DNA this cannot be confirmed. This CDR3 contains 13 residues. The germline V gene has CDR1 MNHNS and CDR2 SASEGT. The CDR3 loop reads CASSPQVGTIAFF.

This chain links TRBV6-6 with TRBJ1-1. Germline CDR1 reads MNHNY; CDR2 reads SVGAGI (reference sequence). The CDR3 totals 12 residues. The CDR3 protein is CASRGPNTEAFF.

The chain employs TRBV7-9 and TRBJ1-1; TCRdb designates TRBD1, a call that cannot be tested without DNA. CDR3 size: 14 residues. The V gene's germline CDR1 is SEHNR and CDR2 FQNEAQ (reference sequence). The CDR3 sequence: CASSFKGGSARAFF.

The V call is TRBV4-1, the J call TRBJ2-1; TCRdb selects TRBD1, and the lack of DNA leaves this call unchecked. The length of the CDR3 is 17 residues. Germline-derived CDR1 and CDR2 are MGHRA and YSYEKL. CDR3 in amino acids: CASSQVSRVNSYNEQFF.

The rearrangement links TRBV18 to TRBJ2-5; TCRdb outputs TRBD2, but without DNA this stays unchecked. In germline, CDR1 is KGHSH, CDR2 LQKENI. This CDR3 is 14 amino acids long. The CDR3 loop is CASSPTSGDETQYF.

This chain joins TRBV6-1 and TRBJ1-2; the D gene TCRdb calls, TRBD1, cannot be checked with no DNA. This CDR3 region has 16 residues. The germline V gene encodes CDR1 MNHNS and CDR2 SASEGT. CDR3 region: CASSRNPSTGSHGYTF.

V gene TRBV9 combines with J gene TRBJ2-1; TCRdb picks TRBD1, but there is no DNA to check that call. This CDR3 has 17 residues. The germline CDR1 and CDR2 sequences are SGDLS and YYNGEE. The CDR3 sequence is CASSTGATSQERNEQFF.

V is TRBV20-1 and J is TRBJ1-2. CDR3 length: 12 amino acids. The germline V gene has CDR1 DFQATT and CDR2 SNEGSKA (reference sequence). The CDR3 loop reads CSATETYYGYTF.

The V call is TRBV29-1, the J call TRBJ1-1; TCRdb returns TRBD1, unconfirmable since there is no DNA. Germline assignment: CDR1 SQVTM and CDR2 ANQGSEA. This CDR3 comprises 18 residues. The CDR3 loop is CSVEDQPARYRGDTEAFF.

This sequence joins TRBV19 and TRBJ1-5. Looked up from germline, CDR1 is LNHDA and CDR2 is SQIVND (reference sequence). This CDR3 has 15 residues. CDR3 protein: CASSVDGGGNQPQHF.

This chain joins TRBV7-9 and TRBJ2-1; as DNA is missing, the TRBD2 call by TCRdb cannot be tested. The CDR3 spans 16 residues. CDR1 is SEHNR, CDR2 FQNEAQ, per germline (reference sequence). The CDR3 loop is CASSPRLAVWGNEQFF. The whole variable domain, filled in from reference TRBV7-9 and TRBJ2-1, reads DTGVSQNPRHKITKRGQNVTFRCDPISEHNRLYWYRQTLGQGPEFLTYFQNEAQLEKSRLLSDRFSAERPKGSFSTLEIQRTEQGDSAMYLCASSPRLAVWGNEQFFGPGTRLTVL.

The rearrangement links TRBV6-5 to TRBJ1-3. Looked up from germline, CDR1 is MNHEY and CDR2 is SVGAGI. The CDR3 is 16 residues long. The CDR3 sequence is CASSYSISNSGNTIYF.